A single T cell receptor beta chain is shown here with its context. The study assigned cohorts using participant-reported clinical history. Sequenced by immunoSEQ multiplex PCR; TCRdb stores in-frame clones only, minus some. The table has a few hundred thousand clones, about nine tenths seen once. Germline V lookup: CDR1 LNHDA, CDR2 SQIVND (reference sequence). Losses at the gene ends were 6 bases for V and 0 bases for J; bases not matched to a gene: 3. CDR3 length: 14 residues. The sample is drawn from a study of blood T cell repertoires in COVID-19. Sequencing input: PBMCs or T cells enriched from blood (not recorded which). V is TRBV19 and J is TRBJ2-7; 9 bases line up with TRBD2. This TCR was sampled from a young man who had recovered from COVID-19. The CDR3 DNA reads as TGTGCCAGTAGGAGCGGGGGGAGCTCCTACGAGCAGTACTTC. Translating gives CASRSGGSSYEQYF.